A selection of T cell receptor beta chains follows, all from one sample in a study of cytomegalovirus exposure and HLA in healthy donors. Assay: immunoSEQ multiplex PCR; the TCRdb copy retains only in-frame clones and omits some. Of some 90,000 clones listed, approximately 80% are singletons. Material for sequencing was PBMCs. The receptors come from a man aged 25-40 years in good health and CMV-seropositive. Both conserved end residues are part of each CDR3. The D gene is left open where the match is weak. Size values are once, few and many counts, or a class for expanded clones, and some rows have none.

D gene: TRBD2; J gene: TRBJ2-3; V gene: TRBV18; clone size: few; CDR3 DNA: TGTGCCAGCTCCCAAGGTAGCGGGACGGGCACAGATACGCAGTATTTT; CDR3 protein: CASSQGSGTGTDTQYF
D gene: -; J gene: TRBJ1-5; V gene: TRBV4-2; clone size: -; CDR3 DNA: TGTGCCAGCAGCCGGGAAGGAGGGAACCAGCCCCAGCATTTT; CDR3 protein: CASSREGGNQPQHF
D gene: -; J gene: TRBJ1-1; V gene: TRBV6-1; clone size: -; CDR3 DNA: TGTGCCAGCAGTCGCTATACCCCCAGGGGCACTGAAGCTTTCTTT; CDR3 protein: CASSRYTPRGTEAFF
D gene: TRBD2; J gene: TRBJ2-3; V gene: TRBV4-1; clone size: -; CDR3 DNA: TGCGCCAGCAGCCACCTCCTGGGCAGCGGGGGAGGCACAGATACGCAGTATTTT; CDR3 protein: CASSHLLGSGGGTDTQYF
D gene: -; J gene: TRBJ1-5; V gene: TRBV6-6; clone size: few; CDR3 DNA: TGTGCCAGCGCCTCGGGAGGGAACAATCAGCCCCAGCATTTT; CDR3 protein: CASASGGNNQPQHF
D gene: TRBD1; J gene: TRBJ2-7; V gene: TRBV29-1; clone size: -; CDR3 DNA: TGCAGCGTTCGTACCCCAGGGGGCTACGAGCAGTACTTC; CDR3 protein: CSVRTPGGYEQYF
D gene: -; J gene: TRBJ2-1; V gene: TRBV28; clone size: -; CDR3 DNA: TGTGCCAGCAGTTCAGGGGTGGATGAGCAGTTCTTC; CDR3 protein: CASSSGVDEQFF
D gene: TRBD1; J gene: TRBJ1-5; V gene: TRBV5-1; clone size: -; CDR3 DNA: TGCGCCAGCAGCTTGGGCCCAGGGGGTCCTATCCATCAGCCCCAGCATTTT; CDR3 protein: CASSLGPGGPIHQPQHF
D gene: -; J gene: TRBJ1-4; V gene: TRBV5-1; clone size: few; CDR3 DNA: TGCGCCAGCAGCCCGGACCCAGGGATTAATGAAAAACTGTTTTTT; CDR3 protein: CASSPDPGINEKLFF
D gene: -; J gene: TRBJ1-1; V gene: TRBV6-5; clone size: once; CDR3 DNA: TGTGCCAGCAGTTCCGCCGGGGGGATGAACACTGAAGCTTTCTTT; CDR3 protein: CASSSAGGMNTEAFF
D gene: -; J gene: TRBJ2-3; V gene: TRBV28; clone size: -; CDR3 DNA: TGTGCCAGCAGCGGAAACAGGGCGAGCACAGATACGCAGTATTTT; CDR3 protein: CASSGNRASTDTQYF
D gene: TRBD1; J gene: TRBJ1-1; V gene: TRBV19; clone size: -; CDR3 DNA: TGTGCCAGTCACAGGGGATCTGAAGCTTTCTTT; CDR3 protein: CASHRGSEAFF
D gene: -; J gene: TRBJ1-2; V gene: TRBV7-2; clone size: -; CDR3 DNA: TGTGCCAGCAGCCATACGGGTGGGAACTATGGCTACACCTTC; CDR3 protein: CASSHTGGNYGYTF
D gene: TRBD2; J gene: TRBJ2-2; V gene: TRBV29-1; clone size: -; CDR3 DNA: TGCAGCGTTGTAGCGGGGGACAACACCGGGGAGCTGTTTTTT; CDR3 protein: CSVVAGDNTGELFF
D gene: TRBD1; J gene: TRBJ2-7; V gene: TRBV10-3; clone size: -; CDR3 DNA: TGTGCCATCAGTGACCCTGGGACAGGTAAACCCTACGAGCAGTACTTC; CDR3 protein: CAISDPGTGKPYEQYF
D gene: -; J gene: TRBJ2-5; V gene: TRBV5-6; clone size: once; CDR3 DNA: TGTGCCAGCAGCTCCTTTGGCAGCCAAGAGACCCAGTACTTC; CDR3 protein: CASSSFGSQETQYF
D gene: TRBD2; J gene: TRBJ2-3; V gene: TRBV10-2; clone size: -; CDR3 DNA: TGCGCCAGCACCCGGACTAGCGGGGGCCCGGATACGCAGTATTTT; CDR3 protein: CASTRTSGGPDTQYF
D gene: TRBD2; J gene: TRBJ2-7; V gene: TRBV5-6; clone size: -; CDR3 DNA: TGTGCCAGCAGCTGGAGCGGGGACTCCTACGAGCAGTACTTC; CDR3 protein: CASSWSGDSYEQYF
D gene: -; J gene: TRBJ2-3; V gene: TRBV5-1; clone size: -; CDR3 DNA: TGCGCCAGCAGCTTGGGCCCGGGGGGCTCGGATACGCAGTATTTT; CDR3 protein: CASSLGPGGSDTQYF
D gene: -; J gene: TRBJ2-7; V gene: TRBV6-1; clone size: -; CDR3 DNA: TGTGCCAGCAGTGTCGGCCTAGGGGCGCTAGGCGAGCAGTACTTC; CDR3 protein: CASSVGLGALGEQYF
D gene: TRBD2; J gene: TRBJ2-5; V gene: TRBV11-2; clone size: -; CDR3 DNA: TGTGCCAGCAGCCCGAGGCTAGCGGGGGGGAGACAAGAGACCCAGTACTTC; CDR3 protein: CASSPRLAGGRQETQYF
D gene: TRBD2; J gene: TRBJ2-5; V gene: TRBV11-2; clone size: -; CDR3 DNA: TGTGCCAGCAGCTCGGGACTAGCGGGAGCGACCCAGTACTTC; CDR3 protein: CASSSGLAGATQYF
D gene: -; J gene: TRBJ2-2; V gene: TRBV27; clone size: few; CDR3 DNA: TGTGCCAGCAGTTTAAGTCTCCCGACGGGCGGGGAGCTGTTTTTT; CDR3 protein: CASSLSLPTGGELFF
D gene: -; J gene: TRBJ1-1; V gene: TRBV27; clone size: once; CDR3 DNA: TGTGCCAGCAGCTTTGGAGGGAGGGGGGCTGAAGCTTTCTTT; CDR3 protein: CASSFGGRGAEAFF
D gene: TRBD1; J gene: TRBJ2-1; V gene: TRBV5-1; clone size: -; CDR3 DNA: TGCGCCAGCAGCCCCGGGACAGGGAAAGGAAATGAGCAGTTCTTC; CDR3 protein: CASSPGTGKGNEQFF
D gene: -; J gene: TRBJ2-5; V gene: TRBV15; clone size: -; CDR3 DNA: TGTGCCACCAGCTCAGGGGCCGGGGAGACCCAGTACTTC; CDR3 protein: CATSSGAGETQYF
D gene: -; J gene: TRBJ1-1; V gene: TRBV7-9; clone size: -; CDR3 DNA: TGTGCCAGCAGCTTACCGTTTTTGACGGGCACTGAAGCTTTCTTT; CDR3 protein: CASSLPFLTGTEAFF
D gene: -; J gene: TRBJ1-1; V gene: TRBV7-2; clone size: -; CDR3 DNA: TGTGCCAGCAGCCCCTCCCCCAGATCCCAGGGCGCTTTCTTT; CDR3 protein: CASSPSPRSQGAFF
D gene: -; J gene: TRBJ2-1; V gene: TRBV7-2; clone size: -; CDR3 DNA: TGTGCCAGCAGCTTGGGCCGAGACAATGAGCAGTTCTTC; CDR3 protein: CASSLGRDNEQFF
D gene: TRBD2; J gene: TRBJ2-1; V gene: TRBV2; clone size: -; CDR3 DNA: TGTGCCAGCCCGTCGGGTGTAGGGAGGGATGATGAGCAGTTCTTC; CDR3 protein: CASPSGVGRDDEQFF